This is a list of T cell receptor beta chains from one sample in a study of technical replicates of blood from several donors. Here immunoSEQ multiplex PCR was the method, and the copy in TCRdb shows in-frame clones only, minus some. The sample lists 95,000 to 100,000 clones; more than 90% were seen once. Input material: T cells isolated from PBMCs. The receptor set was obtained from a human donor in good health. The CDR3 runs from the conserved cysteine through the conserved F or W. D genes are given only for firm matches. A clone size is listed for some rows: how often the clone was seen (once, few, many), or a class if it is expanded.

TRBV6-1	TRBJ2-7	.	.	CASSVDRIYPYEQYF	TGTGCCAGCAGTGTAGACAGGATCTACCCCTACGAGCAGTACTTC
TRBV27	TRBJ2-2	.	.	CASSLEGRTGELFF	TGTGCCAGCAGTTTAGAGGGTCGGACCGGGGAGCTGTTTTTT
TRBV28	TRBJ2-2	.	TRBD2	CASKELAGWTGELFF	TGTGCCAGCAAGGAACTAGCGGGATGGACCGGGGAGCTGTTTTTT
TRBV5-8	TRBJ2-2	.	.	CASSVSGFATGELFF	TGTGCCAGCAGCGTTTCAGGGTTCGCCACCGGGGAGCTGTTTTTT
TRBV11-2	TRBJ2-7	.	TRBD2	CASSLSLAGTYEQYF	TGTGCCAGCAGCTTATCCCTAGCGGGGACATACGAGCAGTACTTC
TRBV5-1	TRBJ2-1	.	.	CASSLPRGVLAVDRDEQFF	TGCGCCAGCAGCTTGCCGCGGGGGGTTTTAGCGGTCGACAGGGATGAGCAGTTCTTC
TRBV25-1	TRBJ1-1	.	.	CASSVGVNTEAFF	TGTGCCAGCAGTGTCGGGGTAAACACTGAAGCTTTCTTT
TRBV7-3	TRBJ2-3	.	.	CASSPSGGGTDTQYF	TGTGCCAGCAGCCCCTCCGGCGGGGGCACAGATACGCAGTATTTT
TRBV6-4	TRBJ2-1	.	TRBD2	CASSIGLAGGEQFF	TGTGCCAGCAGTATTGGACTAGCGGGAGGTGAGCAGTTCTTC
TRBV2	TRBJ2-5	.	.	CATSKYQETQYF	TGTGCCACGAGCAAATACCAAGAGACCCAGTACTTC
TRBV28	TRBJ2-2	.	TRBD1	CASRDREVAGELFF	TGTGCCAGCAGGGACAGGGAGGTGGCCGGGGAGCTGTTTTTT
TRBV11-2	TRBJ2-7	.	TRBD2	CASSPRGEPKPYEQYF	TGTGCCAGCAGCCCACGGGGGGAGCCGAAACCTTACGAGCAGTACTTC
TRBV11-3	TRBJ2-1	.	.	CASSLETSGPFF	TGTGCCAGCAGCTTAGAGACTTCTGGTCCGTTCTTC
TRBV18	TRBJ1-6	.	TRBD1	CASSYGQEINSPLHF	TGTGCCAGCTCTTACGGACAGGAGATCAATTCACCCCTCCACTTT
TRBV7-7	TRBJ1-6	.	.	CASSSDRLPNSPLHF	TGTGCTAGCAGCTCCGACAGGCTACCAAATTCACCCCTCCACTTT
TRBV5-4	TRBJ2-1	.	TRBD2	CASSPGTSGLNYNEQFF	TGTGCCAGCAGCCCCGGGACTAGCGGGCTAAACTACAATGAGCAGTTCTTC
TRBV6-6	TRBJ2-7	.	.	CASSYGQGKAEQYF	TGTGCCAGCAGTTACGGGCAGGGGAAAGCCGAGCAGTACTTC
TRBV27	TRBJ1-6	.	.	CASSTRAYNSPLHF	TGTGCCAGCAGTACCCGGGCCTATAATTCACCCCTCCACTTT
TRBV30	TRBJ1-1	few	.	CAWSASLNTEAFF	TGTGCCTGGAGCGCGAGTCTGAACACTGAAGCTTTCTTT
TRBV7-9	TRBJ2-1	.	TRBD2	CASSQGLAGENEQFF	TGTGCCAGCAGCCAAGGACTAGCGGGAGAAAATGAGCAGTTCTTC
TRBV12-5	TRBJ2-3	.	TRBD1	CASGLVPGMDREKDTQYF	TGTGCTAGTGGTTTGGTACCCGGGATGGACAGGGAAAAAGACACGCAGTATTTT
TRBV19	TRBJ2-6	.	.	CASRIKGSGANVLTF	TGTGCCAGTAGGATAAAGGGGTCTGGGGCCAACGTCCTGACTTTC
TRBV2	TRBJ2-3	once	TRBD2	CARSGASTDTQYF	TGTGCCAGGAGCGGGGCTAGCACAGATACGCAGTATTTT
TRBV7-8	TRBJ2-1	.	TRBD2	CASSSRLGSGGANEQFF	TGTGCCAGCAGCTCCCGACTGGGCAGCGGGGGGGCCAATGAGCAGTTCTTC
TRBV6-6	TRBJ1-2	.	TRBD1	CASSLPGQGNYGYTF	TGTGCCAGCAGCTTGCCGGGACAGGGGAACTATGGCTACACCTTC
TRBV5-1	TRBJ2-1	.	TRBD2	CASSLGLAGGGNEQFF	TGCGCCAGCAGCCTGGGACTAGCGGGAGGAGGTAATGAGCAGTTCTTC
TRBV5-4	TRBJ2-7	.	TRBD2	CASSSSLAGLLTIEQYF	TGTGCCAGCAGCTCCAGCTTAGCGGGGCTCCTTACGATTGAGCAGTACTTC
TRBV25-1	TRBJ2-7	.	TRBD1	CASSGTGAYEQYF	TGTGCCAGCAGTGGGACAGGGGCCTACGAGCAGTACTTC
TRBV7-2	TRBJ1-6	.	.	CASSPKTPTGNNSPLHF	TGTGCCAGCAGCCCTAAAACCCCCACAGGGAACAATTCACCCCTCCACTTT
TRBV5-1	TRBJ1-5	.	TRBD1	CASRDGKGQGTLRDAVQPQHF	TGCGCCAGCAGAGATGGTAAGGGACAGGGAACACTCCGGGACGCAGTTCAGCCCCAGCATTTT
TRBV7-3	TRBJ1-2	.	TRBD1	CASSQGQGGYTF	TGTGCCAGCAGCCAGGGACAGGGTGGCTACACCTTC
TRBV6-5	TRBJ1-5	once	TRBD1	CASSGDRVANQPQHF	TGTGCCAGCAGTGGCGACAGGGTTGCCAATCAGCCCCAGCATTTT
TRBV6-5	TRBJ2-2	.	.	CASSYSIQVGELFF	TGTGCCAGCAGTTACTCGATTCAGGTCGGGGAGCTGTTTTTT
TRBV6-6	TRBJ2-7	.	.	CASSFTQTAYEQYF	TGTGCCAGCAGTTTCACACAGACAGCCTACGAGCAGTACTTC
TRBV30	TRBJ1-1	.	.	CAWRAVQNTEAFF	TGTGCCTGGAGGGCAGTACAGAACACTGAAGCTTTCTTT
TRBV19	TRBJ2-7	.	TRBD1	CASSRRQGPYEQYF	TGTGCCAGTAGTAGGAGACAGGGACCCTACGAGCAGTACTTC
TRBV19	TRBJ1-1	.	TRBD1	CASSMDRGMNTEAFF	TGTGCCAGTAGTATGGACAGGGGAATGAACACTGAAGCTTTCTTT
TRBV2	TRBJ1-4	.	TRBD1	CASSTGTVAEKLFF	TGTGCCAGCAGTACCGGGACAGTTGCTGAAAAACTGTTTTTT
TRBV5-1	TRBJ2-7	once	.	CASSLAASFDEQYF	TGCGCCAGCAGCTTGGCCGCTAGTTTTGACGAGCAGTACTTC
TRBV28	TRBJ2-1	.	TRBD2	CASSLGTSGSRNEQFF	TGTGCCAGCAGTCTGGGGACTAGCGGGAGTCGGAATGAGCAGTTCTTC
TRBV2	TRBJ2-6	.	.	CASRRTGDVLTF	TGTGCCAGCAGAAGGACTGGGGACGTCCTGACTTTC
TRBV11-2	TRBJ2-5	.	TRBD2	CASSGLAGGETQYF	TGTGCCAGCAGCGGACTAGCGGGAGGGGAGACCCAGTACTTC
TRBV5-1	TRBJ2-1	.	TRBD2	CASSLWLAGSVEQFF	TGCGCCAGCAGCTTGTGGCTAGCGGGATCGGTTGAGCAGTTCTTC
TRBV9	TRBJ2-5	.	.	CASSGGGTQYF	TGTGCCAGCAGCGGAGGGGGGACCCAGTACTTC
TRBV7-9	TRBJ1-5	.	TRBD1	CASSSDRGNQPQHF	TGTGCCAGCAGCTCCGACAGGGGCAATCAGCCCCAGCATTTT
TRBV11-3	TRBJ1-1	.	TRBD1	CASSDGTDAFF	TGTGCCAGCAGCGACGGGACAGACGCTTTCTTT
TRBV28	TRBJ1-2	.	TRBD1	CASSFQGAPGYTF	TGTGCCAGCAGTTTTCAGGGGGCGCCTGGCTACACCTTC
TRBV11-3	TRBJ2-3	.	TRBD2	CASSLASGITDTQYF	TGTGCCAGCAGCTTAGCGAGCGGGATCACAGATACGCAGTATTTT
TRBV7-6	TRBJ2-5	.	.	CATDSADQETQYF	TGTGCCACCGACTCTGCGGACCAAGAGACCCAGTACTTC
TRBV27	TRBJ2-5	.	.	CASSLGETQYF	TGTGCCAGCAGTTTGGGCGAGACCCAGTACTTC
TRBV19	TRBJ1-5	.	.	CASSSTGVHNQPQHF	TGTGCCAGTAGTTCGACAGGCGTTCACAATCAGCCCCAGCATTTT
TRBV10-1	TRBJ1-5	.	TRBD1	CASSPGTGPNQPQHF	TGCGCCAGCAGTCCCGGGACAGGGCCCAATCAGCCCCAGCATTTT
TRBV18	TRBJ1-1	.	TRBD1	CASSPPDRVTRVAFF	TGTGCCAGCTCACCACCGGACAGGGTGACTCGAGTAGCTTTCTTT
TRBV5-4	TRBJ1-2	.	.	CASSSQGFGNYGYTF	TGTGCCAGCAGCTCTCAGGGGTTCGGTAACTATGGCTACACCTTC
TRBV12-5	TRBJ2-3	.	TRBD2	CASGLVELAGGQSTDTQYF	TGTGCTAGTGGTTTGGTAGAACTAGCGGGGGGCCAGAGCACAGATACGCAGTATTTT
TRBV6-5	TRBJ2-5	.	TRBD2	CASSSPRESPQYF	TGTGCCAGCAGTTCTCCGCGGGAGTCACCGCAGTACTTC
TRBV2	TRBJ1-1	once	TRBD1	CASSVPGQLVEAFF	TGTGCCAGCAGTGTACCGGGACAGCTCGTTGAAGCTTTCTTT